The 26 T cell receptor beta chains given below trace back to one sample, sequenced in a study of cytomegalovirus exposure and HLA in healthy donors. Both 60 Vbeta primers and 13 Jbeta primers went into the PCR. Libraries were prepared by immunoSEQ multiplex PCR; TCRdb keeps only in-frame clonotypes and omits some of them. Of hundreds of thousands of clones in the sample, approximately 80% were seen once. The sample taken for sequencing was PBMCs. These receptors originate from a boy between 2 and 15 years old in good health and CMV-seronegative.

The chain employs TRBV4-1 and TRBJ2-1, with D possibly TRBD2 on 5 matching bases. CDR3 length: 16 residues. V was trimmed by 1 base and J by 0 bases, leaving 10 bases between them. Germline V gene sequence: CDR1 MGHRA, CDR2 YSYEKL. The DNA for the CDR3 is TGCGCCAGCAGCCAAGGACTACGCCCCTCCTACAATGAGCAGTTCTTC. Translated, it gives CASSQGLRPSYNEQFF.

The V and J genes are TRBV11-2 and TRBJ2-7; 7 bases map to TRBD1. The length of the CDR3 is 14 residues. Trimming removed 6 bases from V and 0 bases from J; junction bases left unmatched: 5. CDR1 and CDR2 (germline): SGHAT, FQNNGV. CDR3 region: CASSYRDSSYEQYF. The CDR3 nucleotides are TGTGCCAGCAGTTACCGGGACAGCTCCTACGAGCAGTACTTC.

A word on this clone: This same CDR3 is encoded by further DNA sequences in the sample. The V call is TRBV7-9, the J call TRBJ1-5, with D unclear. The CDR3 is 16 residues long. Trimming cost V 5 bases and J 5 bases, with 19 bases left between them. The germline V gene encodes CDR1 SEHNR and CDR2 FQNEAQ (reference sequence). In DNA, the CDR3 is TGTGCCAGCAGCCTCTCCAGGCGTCATGTCCATCAGCCCCAGCATTTT. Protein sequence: CASSLSRRHVHQPQHF.

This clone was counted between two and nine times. CDR3 residues: CSAEPGPNTEAFF. The CDR3 DNA follows: TGCAGCGCCGAGCCAGGGCCGAACACTGAAGCTTTCTTT. The chain recombines TRBV29-1 with TRBJ1-1; D possibly corresponds to TRBD1 (5 bases). V lost 7 bases and J 1 base, leaving 13 bases between the germline ends. This CDR3 is 13 amino acids long. Germline V gene data show CDR1 as SQVTM and CDR2 as ANQGSEA.

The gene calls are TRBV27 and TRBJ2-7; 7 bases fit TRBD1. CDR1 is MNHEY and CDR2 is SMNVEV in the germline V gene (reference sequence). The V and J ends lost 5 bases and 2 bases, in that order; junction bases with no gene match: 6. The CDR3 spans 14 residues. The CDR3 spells CASSPRDSAYEQYF. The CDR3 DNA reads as TGTGCCAGCAGTCCGAGGGACAGCGCCTACGAGCAGTACTTC.

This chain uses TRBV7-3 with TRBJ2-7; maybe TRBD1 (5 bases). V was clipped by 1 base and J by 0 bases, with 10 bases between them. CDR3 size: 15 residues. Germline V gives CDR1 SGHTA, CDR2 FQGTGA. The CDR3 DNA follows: TGTGCCAGCAGCTTAAGTACAGGAAGCTCCTACGAGCAGTACTTC. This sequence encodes CASSLSTGSSYEQYF.

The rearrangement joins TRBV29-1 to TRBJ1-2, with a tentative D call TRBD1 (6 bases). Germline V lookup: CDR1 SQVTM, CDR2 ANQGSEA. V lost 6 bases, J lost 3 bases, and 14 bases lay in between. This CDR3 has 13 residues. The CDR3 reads CSVPIQGYYGYTF. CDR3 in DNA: TGCAGCGTCCCCATTCAGGGGTACTATGGCTACACCTTC. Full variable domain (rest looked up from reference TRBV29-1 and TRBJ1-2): SAVISQKPSRDICQRGTSLTIQCQVDSQVTMMFWYRQQPGQSLTLIATANQGSEATYESGFVIDKFPISRPNLTFSTLTVSNMSPEDSSIYLCSVPIQGYYGYTFGSGTRLTVV.

Here the CDR3 reads CASSLGTSGINEQFF. CDR3 sequence (DNA): TGCGCCAGCAGCCTCGGGACTAGCGGGATTAATGAGCAGTTCTTC. The chain carries TRBV4-1 and TRBJ2-1; TRBD2 aligns across 13 bases. This CDR3 spans 15 amino acids. J gave up 7 bases and V 4 bases, and 4 bases lay outside the gene matches. Germline V lookup: CDR1 MGHRA, CDR2 YSYEKL.

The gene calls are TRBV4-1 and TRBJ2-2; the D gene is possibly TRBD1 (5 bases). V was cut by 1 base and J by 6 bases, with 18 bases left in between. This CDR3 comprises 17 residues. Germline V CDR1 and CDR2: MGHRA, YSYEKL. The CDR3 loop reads CASSQVDLGLKSGELFF. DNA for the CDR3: TGCGCCAGCAGCCAAGTCGATCTGGGGCTGAAGTCCGGGGAGCTGTTTTTT.

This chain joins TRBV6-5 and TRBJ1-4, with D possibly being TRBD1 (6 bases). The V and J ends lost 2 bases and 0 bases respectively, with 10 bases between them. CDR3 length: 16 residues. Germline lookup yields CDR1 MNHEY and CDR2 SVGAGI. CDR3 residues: CASSYGGPTTNEKLFF. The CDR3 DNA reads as TGTGCCAGCAGTTACGGGGGCCCGACAACTAATGAAAAACTGTTTTTT.

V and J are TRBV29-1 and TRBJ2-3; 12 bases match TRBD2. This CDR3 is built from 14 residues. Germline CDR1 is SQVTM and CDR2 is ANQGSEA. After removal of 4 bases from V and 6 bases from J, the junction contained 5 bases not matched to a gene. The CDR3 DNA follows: TGCAGCGTTGCCGCTAGCGGGGGGGCGGATACGCAGTATTTT. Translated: CSVAASGGADTQYF.

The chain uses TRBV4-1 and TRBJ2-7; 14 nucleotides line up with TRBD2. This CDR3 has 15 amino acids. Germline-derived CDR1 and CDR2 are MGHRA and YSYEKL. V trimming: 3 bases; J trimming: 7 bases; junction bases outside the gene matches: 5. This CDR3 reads CASSQGLAGAAEQYF. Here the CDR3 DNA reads TGCGCCAGCAGCCAGGGACTAGCGGGGGCGGCGGAGCAGTACTTC.

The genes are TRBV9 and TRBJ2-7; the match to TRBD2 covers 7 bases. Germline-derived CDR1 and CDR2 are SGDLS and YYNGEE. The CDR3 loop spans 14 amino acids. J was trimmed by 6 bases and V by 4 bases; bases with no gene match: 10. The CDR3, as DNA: TGTGCCAGCAGCCCTCCGGGGGGTGGTCGCGAGCAGTACTTC. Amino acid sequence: CASSPPGGGREQYF.

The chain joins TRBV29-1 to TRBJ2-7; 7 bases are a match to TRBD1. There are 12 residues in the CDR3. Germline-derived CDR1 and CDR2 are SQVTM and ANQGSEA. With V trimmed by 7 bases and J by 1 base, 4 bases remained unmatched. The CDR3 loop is CSAWTGSYEQYF. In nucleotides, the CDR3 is TGCAGCGCTTGGACAGGATCCTACGAGCAGTACTTC.

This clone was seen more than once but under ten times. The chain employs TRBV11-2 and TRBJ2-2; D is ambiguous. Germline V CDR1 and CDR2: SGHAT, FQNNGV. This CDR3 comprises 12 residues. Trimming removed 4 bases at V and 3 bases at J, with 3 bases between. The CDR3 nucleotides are TGTGCCAGCAGCTCCTACACCGGGGAGCTGTTTTTT. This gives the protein CASSSYTGELFF.

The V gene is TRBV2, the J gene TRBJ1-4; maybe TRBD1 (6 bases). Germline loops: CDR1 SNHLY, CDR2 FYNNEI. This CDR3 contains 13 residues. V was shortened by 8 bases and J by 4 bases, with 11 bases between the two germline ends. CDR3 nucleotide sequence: TGTGCCAGCGGGGGACAACATAATGAAAAACTGTTTTTT. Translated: CASGGQHNEKLFF.

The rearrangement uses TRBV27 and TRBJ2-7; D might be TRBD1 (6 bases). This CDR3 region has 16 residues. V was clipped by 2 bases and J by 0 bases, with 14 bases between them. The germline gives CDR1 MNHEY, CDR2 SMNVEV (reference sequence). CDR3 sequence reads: CASSLTQGLSSYEQYF. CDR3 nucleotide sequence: TGTGCCAGCAGTTTAACCCAGGGGTTAAGCTCCTACGAGCAGTACTTC.

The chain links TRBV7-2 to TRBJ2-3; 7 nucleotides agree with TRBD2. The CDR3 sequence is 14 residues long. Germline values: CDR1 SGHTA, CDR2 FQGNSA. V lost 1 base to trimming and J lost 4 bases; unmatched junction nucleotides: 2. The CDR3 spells CASSLVLAADTQYF. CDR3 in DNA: TGTGCCAGCAGCTTAGTCCTAGCGGCAGATACGCAGTATTTT.

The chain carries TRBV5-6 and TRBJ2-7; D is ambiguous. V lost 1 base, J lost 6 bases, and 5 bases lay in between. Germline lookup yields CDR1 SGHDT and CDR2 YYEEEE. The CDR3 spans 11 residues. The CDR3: CASSLMAEQYF. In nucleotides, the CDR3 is TGTGCCAGCAGCTTGATGGCCGAGCAGTACTTC.

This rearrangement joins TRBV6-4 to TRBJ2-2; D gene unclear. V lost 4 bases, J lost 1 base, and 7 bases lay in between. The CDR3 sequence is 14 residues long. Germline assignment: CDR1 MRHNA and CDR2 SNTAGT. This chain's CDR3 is CASSVSWNTGELFF. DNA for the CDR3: TGTGCCAGCAGTGTATCCTGGAACACCGGGGAGCTGTTTTTT.

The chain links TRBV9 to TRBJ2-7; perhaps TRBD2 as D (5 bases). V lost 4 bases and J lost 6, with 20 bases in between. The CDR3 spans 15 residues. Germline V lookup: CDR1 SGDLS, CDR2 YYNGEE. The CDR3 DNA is TGTGCCAGCAGCTCCCCCCGTGGGCTAGCTGGCGAGCAGTACTTC. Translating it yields CASSSPRGLAGEQYF.

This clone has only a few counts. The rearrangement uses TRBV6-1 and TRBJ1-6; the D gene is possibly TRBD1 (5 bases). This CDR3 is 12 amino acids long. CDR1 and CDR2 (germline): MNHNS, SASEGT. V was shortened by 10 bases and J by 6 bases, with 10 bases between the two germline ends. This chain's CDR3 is CATEGPNSPLHF. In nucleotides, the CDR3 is TGTGCCACGGAGGGGCCTAATTCACCCCTCCACTTT.

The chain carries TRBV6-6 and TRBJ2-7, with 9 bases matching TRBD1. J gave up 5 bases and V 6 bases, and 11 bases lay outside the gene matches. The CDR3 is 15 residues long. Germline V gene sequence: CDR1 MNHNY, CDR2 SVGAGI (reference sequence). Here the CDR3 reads CASRKSTGGFHEQYF. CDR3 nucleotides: TGTGCCAGCAGAAAATCGACAGGGGGTTTCCACGAGCAGTACTTC.

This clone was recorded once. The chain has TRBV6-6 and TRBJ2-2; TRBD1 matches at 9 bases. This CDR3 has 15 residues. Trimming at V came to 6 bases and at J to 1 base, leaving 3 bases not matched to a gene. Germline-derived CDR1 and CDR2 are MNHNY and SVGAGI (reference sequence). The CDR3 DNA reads TGTGCCAGCAGCCAGGGACAGGGGAACACCGGGGAGCTGTTTTTT. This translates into CASSQGQGNTGELFF.

The CDR3 DNA reads TGTGCCAGCAGTTTACTTTGGACTAGCGGGAGGTACTACAATGAGCAGTTCTTC. Its translation: CASSLLWTSGRYYNEQFF. The chain uses TRBV27 and TRBJ2-1; TRBD2 aligns across 14 bases. The germline gives CDR1 MNHEY, CDR2 SMNVEV (reference sequence). The CDR3 loop spans 18 amino acids. V trimming: 2 bases; J trimming: 3 bases; junction bases outside the gene matches: 6.

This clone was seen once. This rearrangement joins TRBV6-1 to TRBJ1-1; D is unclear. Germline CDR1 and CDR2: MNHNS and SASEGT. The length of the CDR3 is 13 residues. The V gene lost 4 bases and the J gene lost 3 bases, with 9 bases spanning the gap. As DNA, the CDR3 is TGTGCCAGCAGTGTGTCCTATTACACTGAAGCTTTCTTT. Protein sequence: CASSVSYYTEAFF.